What follows are 2 T cell receptor beta chains derived from one specimen sequenced in a study of blood T cell repertoires in COVID-19. The protocol was immunoSEQ multiplex PCR, while the TCRdb copy is restricted to in-frame clones and leaves out a portion. The table lists about 160,000 clones, around 90% of them singletons, with about 18% in the top ten. The sequenced material came from peripheral blood. The receptors come from a man aged 60 to 75 with active or convalescent COVID-19.

The chain combines TRBV7-9 with TRBJ2-1, with D possibly matching TRBD2 (6 bases). The CDR3 runs to 15 residues. From germline, CDR1 is SEHNR and CDR2 FQNEAQ (reference sequence). Trimming removed 3 bases from V and 9 bases from J, with 18 bases in between. CDR3 protein: CASSFYIGGSGEQFF. The CDR3 DNA reads TGTGCCAGCAGCTTTTATATCGGGGGATCGGGTGAGCAGTTCTTC. Full variable domain (remainder filled in from reference TRBV7-9 and TRBJ2-1): DTGVSQNPRHKITKRGQNVTFRCDPISEHNRLYWYRQTLGQGPEFLTYFQNEAQLEKSRLLSDRFSAERPKGSFSTLEIQRTEQGDSAMYLCASSFYIGGSGEQFFGPGTRLTVL.

The V gene is TRBV10-2, the J gene TRBJ1-2, with D perhaps matching TRBD1 (5 bases). Germline V lookup: CDR1 WSHSY, CDR2 SAAADI. This CDR3 region has 12 residues. V lost 5 bases and J lost 4, with 8 bases in between. The CDR3 spells CASSRQFYGYTF. The CDR3, as DNA: TGCGCCAGCAGTCGACAGTTCTATGGCTACACCTTC.